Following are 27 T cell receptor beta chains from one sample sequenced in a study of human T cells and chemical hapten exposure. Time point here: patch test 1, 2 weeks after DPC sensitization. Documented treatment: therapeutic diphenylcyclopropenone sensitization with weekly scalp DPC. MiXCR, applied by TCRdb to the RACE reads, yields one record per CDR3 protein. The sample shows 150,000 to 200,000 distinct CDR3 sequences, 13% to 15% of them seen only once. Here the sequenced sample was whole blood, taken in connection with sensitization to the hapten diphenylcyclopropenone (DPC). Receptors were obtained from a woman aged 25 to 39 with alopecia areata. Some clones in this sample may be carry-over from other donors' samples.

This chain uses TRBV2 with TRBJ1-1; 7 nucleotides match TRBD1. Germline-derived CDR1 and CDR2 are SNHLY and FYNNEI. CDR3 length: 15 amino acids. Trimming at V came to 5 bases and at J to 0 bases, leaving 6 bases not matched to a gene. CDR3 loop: CASSIQGTMNTEAFF. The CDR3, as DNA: TGTGCCAGCAGTATACAGGGGACTATGAACACTGAAGCTTTCTTT.

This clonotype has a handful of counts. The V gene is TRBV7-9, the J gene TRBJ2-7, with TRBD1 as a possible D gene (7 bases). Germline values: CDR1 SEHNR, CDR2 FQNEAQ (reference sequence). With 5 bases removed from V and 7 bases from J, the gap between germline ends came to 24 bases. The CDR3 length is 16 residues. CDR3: CASSPRSGQGGGEQYF. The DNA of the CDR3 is TGTGCCAGCAGCCCCCGTTCCGGGCAGGGGGGAGGAGAGCAGTACTTC.

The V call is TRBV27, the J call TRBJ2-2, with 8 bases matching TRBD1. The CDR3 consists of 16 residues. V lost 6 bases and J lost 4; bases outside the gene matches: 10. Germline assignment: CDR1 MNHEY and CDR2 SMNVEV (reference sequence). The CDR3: CASRNSGGLVTGELFF. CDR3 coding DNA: TGTGCCAGCAGGAATTCAGGGGGCCTGGTCACCGGGGAGCTGTTTTTT.

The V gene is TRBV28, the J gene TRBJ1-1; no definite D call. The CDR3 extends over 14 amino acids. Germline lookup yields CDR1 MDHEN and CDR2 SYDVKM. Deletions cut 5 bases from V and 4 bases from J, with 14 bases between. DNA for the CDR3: TGTGCCAGCAGTCCAAGGCGGGTTATCACTGAAGCTTTCTTT. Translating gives CASSPRRVITEAFF.

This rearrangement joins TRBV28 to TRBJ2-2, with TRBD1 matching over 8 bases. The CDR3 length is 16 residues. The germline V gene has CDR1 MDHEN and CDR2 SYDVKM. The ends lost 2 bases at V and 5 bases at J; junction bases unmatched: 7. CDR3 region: CASSLGRDRRTGELFF. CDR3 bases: TGTGCCAGCAGTTTAGGCCGGGACAGGCGGACCGGGGAGCTGTTTTTT.

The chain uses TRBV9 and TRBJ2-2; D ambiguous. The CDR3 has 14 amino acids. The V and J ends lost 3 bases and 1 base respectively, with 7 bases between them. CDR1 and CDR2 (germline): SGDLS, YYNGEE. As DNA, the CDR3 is TGTGCCAGCAGCGCACGCATGAACACCGGGGAGCTGTTTTTT. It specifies CASSARMNTGELFF.

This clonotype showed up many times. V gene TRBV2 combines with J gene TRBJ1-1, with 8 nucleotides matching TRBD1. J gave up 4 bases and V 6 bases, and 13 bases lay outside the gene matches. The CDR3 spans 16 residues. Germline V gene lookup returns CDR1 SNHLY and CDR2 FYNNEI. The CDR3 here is CASRRSPTGGSTEAFF. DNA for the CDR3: TGTGCCAGCAGACGGAGCCCCACAGGGGGTAGCACTGAAGCTTTCTTT.

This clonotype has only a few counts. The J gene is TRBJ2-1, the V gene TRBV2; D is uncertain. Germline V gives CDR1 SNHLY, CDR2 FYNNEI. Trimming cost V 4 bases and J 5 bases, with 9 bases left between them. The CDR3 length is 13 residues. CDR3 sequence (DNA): TGTGCCAGCAGTGGTCCGTTAGACAATGAGCAGTTCTTC. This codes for CASSGPLDNEQFF.

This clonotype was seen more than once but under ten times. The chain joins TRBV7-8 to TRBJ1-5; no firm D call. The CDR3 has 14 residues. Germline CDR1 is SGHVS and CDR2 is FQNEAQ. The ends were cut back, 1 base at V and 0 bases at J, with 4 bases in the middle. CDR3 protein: CASSLVDSNQPQHF. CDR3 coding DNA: TGTGCCAGCAGCTTAGTAGATAGCAATCAGCCCCAGCATTTT. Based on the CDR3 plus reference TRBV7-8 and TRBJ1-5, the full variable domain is GAGVSQSPRYKVAKRGQDVALRCDPISGHVSLFWYQQALGQGPEFLTYFQNEAQLDKSGLPSDRFFAERPEGSVSTLKIQRTQQEDSAVYLCASSLVDSNQPQHFGDGTRLSIL.

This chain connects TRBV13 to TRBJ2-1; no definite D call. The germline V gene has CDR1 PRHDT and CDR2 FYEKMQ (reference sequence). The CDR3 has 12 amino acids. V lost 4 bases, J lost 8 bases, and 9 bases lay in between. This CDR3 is CASSSSGDEQFF. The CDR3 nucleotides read TGTGCCAGCAGCTCCTCCGGTGATGAGCAGTTCTTC.

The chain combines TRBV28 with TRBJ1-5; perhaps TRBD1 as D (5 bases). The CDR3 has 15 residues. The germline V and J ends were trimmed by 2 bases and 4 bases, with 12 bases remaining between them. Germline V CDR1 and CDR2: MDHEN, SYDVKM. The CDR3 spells CASSLGRGGNQPQHF. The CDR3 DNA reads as TGTGCCAGCAGTTTAGGCCGGGGGGGGAATCAGCCCCAGCATTTT.

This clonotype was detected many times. The CDR3: CASSSQWNQPQHF. The CDR3 DNA reads TGTGCCAGCAGCTCTCAGTGGAATCAGCCCCAGCATTTT. The chain has TRBV7-6 and TRBJ1-5; D not resolved. The CDR3 spans 13 residues. The germline V and J ends were trimmed by 4 bases and 4 bases, with 8 bases remaining between them. Germline loops: CDR1 SGHVS, CDR2 FNYEAQ.

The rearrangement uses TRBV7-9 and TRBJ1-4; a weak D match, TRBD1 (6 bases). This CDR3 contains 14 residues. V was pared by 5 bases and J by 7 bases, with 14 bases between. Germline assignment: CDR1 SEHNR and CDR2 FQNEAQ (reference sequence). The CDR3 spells CASSQPGAAEKLFF. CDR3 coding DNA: TGTGCCAGCAGCCAGCCGGGGGCGGCTGAAAAACTGTTTTTT.

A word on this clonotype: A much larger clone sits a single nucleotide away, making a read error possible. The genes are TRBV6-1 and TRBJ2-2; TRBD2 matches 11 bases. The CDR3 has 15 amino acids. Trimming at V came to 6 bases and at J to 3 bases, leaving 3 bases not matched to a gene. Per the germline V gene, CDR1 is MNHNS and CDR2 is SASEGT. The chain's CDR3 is CASRTSGTDTGELFF. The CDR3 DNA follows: TGTGCCAGCAGGACTAGCGGGACGGACACCGGGGAGCTGTTTTTT.

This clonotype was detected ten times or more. The CDR3 DNA is TGTGCCAGCAGCCCCCCAGATGGGGGTTCTGAAGCTTTCTTT. Its protein product is CASSPPDGGSEAFF. J is TRBJ1-1 and V is TRBV7-2, with TRBD1 as a possible D gene (5 bases). Germline V gene sequence: CDR1 SGHTA, CDR2 FQGNSA. The CDR3 is made up of 14 amino acids. Trimming left V 5 bases short and J 6 bases short, with 16 bases between.

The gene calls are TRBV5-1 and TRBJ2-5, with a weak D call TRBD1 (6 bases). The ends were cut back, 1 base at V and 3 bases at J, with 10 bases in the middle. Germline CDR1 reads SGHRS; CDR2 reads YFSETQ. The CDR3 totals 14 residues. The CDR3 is CASSLTQGKETQYF. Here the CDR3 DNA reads TGCGCCAGCAGCTTGACACAGGGCAAAGAGACCCAGTACTTC.

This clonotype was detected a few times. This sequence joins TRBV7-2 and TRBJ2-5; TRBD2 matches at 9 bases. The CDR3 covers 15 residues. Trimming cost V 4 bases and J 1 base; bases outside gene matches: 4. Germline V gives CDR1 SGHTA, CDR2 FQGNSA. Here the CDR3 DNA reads TGTGCCAGCAGCTCCCGGCGGGAGGGCCAAGAGACCCAGTACTTC. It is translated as CASSSRREGQETQYF.

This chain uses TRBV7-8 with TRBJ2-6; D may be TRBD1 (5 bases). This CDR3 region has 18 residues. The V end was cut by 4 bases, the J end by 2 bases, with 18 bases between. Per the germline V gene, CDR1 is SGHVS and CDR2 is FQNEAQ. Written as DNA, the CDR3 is TGTGCCAGCAGCTACGGGTCAGGGTTATTAGCTGGGGCCAACGTCCTGACTTTC. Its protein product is CASSYGSGLLAGANVLTF.

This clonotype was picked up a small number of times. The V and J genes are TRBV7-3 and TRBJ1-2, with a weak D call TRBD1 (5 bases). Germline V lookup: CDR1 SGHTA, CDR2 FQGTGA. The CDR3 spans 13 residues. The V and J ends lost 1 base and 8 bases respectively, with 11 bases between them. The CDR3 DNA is TGTGCCAGCAGCTTAAATGGTGACAGCGGCTACACCTTC. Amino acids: CASSLNGDSGYTF.

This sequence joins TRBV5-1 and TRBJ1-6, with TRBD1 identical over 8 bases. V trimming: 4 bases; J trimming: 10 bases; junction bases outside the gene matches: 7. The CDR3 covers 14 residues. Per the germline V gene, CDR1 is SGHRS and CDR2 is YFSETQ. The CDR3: CASSPDRVQSPLHF. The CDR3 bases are TGCGCCAGCAGCCCGGACAGGGTTCAGTCACCCCTCCACTTT.

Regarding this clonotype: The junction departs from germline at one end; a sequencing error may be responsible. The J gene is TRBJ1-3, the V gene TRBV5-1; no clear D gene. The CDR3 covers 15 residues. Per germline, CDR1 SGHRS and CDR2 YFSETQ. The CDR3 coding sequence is TGCGCCGGCAGCTTGGATCGGGTCTCTGGAAACACCATATATTTT. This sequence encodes CAGSLDRVSGNTIYF. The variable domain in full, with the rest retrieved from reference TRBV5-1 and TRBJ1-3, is KAGVTQTPRYLIKTRGQQVTLSCSPISGHRSVSWYQQTPGQGLQFLFEYFSETQRNKGNFPGRFSGRQFSNSRSEMNVSTLELGDSALYLCAGSLDRVSGNTIYFGEGSWLTVV.

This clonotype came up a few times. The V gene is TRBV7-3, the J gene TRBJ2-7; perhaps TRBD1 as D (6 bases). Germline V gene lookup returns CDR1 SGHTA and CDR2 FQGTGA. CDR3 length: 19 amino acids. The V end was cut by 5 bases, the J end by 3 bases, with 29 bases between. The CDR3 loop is CASSTTTGSLPPLFYEQYF. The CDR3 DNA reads TGTGCCAGCAGCACCACGACAGGTTCCCTCCCCCCACTATTCTACGAGCAGTACTTC.

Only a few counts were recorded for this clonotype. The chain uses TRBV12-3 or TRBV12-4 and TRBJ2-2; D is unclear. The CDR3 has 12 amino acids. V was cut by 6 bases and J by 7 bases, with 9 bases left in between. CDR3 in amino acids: CASRGNDGELFF. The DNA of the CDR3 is TGTGCCAGCAGGGGGAATGACGGGGAGCTGTTTTTT.

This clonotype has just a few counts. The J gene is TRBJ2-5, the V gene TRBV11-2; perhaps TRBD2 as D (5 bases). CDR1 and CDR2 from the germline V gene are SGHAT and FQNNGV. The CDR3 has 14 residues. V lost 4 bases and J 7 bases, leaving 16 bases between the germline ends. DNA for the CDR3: TGTGCCAGCAGCTCAGAGCCCCGTGAGGGGACCCAGTACTTC. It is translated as CASSSEPREGTQYF.

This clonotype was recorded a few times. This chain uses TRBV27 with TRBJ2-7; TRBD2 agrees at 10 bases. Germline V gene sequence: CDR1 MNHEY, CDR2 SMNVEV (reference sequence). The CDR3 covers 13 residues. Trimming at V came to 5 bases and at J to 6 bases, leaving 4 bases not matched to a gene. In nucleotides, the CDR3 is TGTGCCAGCAGTCTTGAGCGGGGGGGCGAGCAGTACTTC. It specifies CASSLERGGEQYF.

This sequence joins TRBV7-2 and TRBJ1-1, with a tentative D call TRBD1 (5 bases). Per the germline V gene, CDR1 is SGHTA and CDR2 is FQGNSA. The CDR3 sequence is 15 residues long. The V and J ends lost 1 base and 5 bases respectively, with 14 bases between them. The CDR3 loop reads CASSLVVGARTEAFF. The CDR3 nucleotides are TGTGCCAGCAGCTTAGTGGTAGGGGCACGTACTGAAGCTTTCTTT.

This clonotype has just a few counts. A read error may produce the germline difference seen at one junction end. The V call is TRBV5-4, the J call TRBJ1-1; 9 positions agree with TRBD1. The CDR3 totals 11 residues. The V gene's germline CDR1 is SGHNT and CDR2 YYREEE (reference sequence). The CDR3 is CATSAWDRAVF. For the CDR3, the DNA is TGTGCCACCAGTGCGTGGGACAGGGCAGTTTTT.